These 14 T cell receptor beta chains were sequenced from one sample in a study of cytomegalovirus exposure and HLA in healthy donors. PCR was performed using 60 Vbeta and 13 Jbeta primers. Here immunoSEQ multiplex PCR was the method, and the copy in TCRdb shows in-frame clones only, minus some. The sample consists of 180,000 or so clones, 60% to 80% of them appearing once. The sequenced sample was PBMCs. These receptor sequences come from a female donor in good health and CMV-seronegative.

V and J are TRBV19 and TRBJ2-5, with D possibly being TRBD1 (6 bases). The CDR3 contains 13 residues. Germline CDR1 reads LNHDA; CDR2 reads SQIVND (reference sequence). Between the trimmed V and J ends, which lost 5 bases and 1 base, there was a span of 8 bases. The CDR3 DNA reads TGTGCCAGTAGTCGGGACACCCAAGAGACCCAGTACTTC. Protein sequence: CASSRDTQETQYF.

This chain uses TRBV28 with TRBJ2-7, with 10 bases that match TRBD1. This CDR3 has 17 amino acids. Germline CDR1 reads MDHEN; CDR2 reads SYDVKM. V was pared by 8 bases and J by 5 bases, with 18 bases of the junction left unmatched. Here the CDR3 reads CASGSRSGDRGGDEQYF. CDR3 nucleotides: TGTGCCAGCGGATCCCGTTCCGGGGACAGGGGCGGAGACGAGCAGTACTTC.

In DNA form, the CDR3 reads TGTGCCACCAGCAGAGAGCGGGGCTCCGCTAGATACGAGCAGTACTTC. Protein product: CATSRERGSARYEQYF. The chain joins TRBV15 to TRBJ2-5, with D possibly being TRBD2 (6 bases). The J call may be incorrect, as the DNA end agrees better with TRBJ2-7. This CDR3 has 16 residues. CDR1 and CDR2 from the germline V gene are LNHNV and YYDKDF (reference sequence).

V usage is TRBV27 and J usage is TRBJ1-2; D is perhaps TRBD1 (5 bases). The germline CDR1 and CDR2 sequences are MNHEY and SMNVEV (reference sequence). The CDR3 length is 15 residues. The V end was cut by 6 bases, the J end by 0 bases, with 14 bases between. CDR3 amino acids: CASSPQPTANYGYTF. The CDR3 nucleotides are TGTGCCAGCAGCCCCCAGCCGACAGCTAACTATGGCTACACCTTC.

The chain couples TRBV28 to TRBJ2-7, with D possibly being TRBD1 (6 bases). Trimming left V 6 bases short and J 3 bases short, with 12 bases between. Germline values: CDR1 MDHEN, CDR2 SYDVKM. The CDR3 spans 13 residues. CDR3 amino acids: CASRRDTFYEQYF. The CDR3 DNA is TGTGCCAGCAGACGGGACACCTTCTACGAGCAGTACTTC.

The rearrangement joins TRBV5-4 to TRBJ1-4; TRBD1 aligns across 8 bases. This CDR3 region has 14 residues. The V gene end was trimmed by 7 bases and the J gene end by 6 bases; junction bases not matched to a gene: 8. CDR1 SGHNT and CDR2 YYREEE come from the germline V gene (reference sequence). The CDR3 loop is CASSRQGADEKLFF. The CDR3 coding sequence is TGTGCCAGCTCCCGTCAGGGGGCGGATGAAAAACTGTTTTTT.

The chain carries TRBV29-1 and TRBJ2-1, with a weak D call TRBD2 (6 bases). The CDR3 has 13 amino acids. The germline V and J ends were trimmed by 6 bases and 7 bases, with 16 bases remaining between them. Looked up from germline, CDR1 is SQVTM and CDR2 is ANQGSEA. The CDR3 spells CSVPPGLGNEQFF. CDR3 DNA sequence: TGCAGCGTCCCCCCGGGACTCGGGAATGAGCAGTTCTTC.

V and J are TRBV30 and TRBJ1-2, with D possibly matching TRBD1 (5 bases). The CDR3 has 12 residues. Trimming left V 0 bases short and J 5 bases short, with 7 bases between. CDR1 and CDR2 (germline): GTSNPN, SVGIG (reference sequence). DNA of the CDR3: TGTGCCTGGAGTGTAGGGGAATATGGCTACACCTTC. This translates into CAWSVGEYGYTF. Supplemented by reference TRBV30 and TRBJ1-2, the full variable domain reads SQTIHQWPATLVQPVGSPLSLECTVEGTSNPNLYWYRQAAGRGLQLLFYSVGIGQISSEVPQNLSASRPQDRQFILSSKKLLLSDSGFYLCAWSVGEYGYTFGSGTRLTVV.

V gene TRBV10-3 combines with J gene TRBJ1-6; D is ambiguous. The germline CDR1 and CDR2 sequences are ENHRY and SYGVKD. The CDR3 has 14 residues. CDR3 sequence: CACSGYNNNSPLHF. In nucleotides, the CDR3 is TGTGCTTGTTCGGGGTACAATAATAATTCACCCCTCCACTTT.

This clone has a single count. This CDR3 is CASSSAGTDTQYF. The CDR3 nucleotides read TGCGCCAGCAGCTCCGCCGGGACAGATACGCAGTATTTT. The genes are TRBV5-1 and TRBJ2-3, with D hard to call. The CDR3 contains 13 residues. Trimming pared 3 bases from V and 3 bases from J, leaving 8 bases between. From germline, CDR1 is SGHRS and CDR2 YFSETQ.

The V and J genes are TRBV9 and TRBJ2-3; tentatively, D is TRBD2 (6 bases). The CDR3 totals 17 residues. Germline CDR1 and CDR2: SGDLS and YYNGEE. Trimming shortened V by 0 bases and J by 1 base, and 15 bases separated the two germline ends. In nucleotides, the CDR3 is TGTGCCAGCAGCGTAGGGTTGGCGGGGTCAGGCACAGATACGCAGTATTTT. Its translation is CASSVGLAGSGTDTQYF.

The chain uses TRBV28 and TRBJ1-1, with D possibly matching TRBD1 (6 bases). CDR1 and CDR2 (germline): MDHEN, SYDVKM. CDR3 size: 14 residues. The ends were cut back, 4 bases at V and 1 base at J, with 10 bases in the middle. The CDR3 bases are TGTGCCAGCAGTTCCCTCAGGGGGAACACTGAAGCTTTCTTT. Encoded protein: CASSSLRGNTEAFF.

For this clone: The junction differs from germline at one of its ends, possibly a read error. The chain uses TRBV10-3 and TRBJ2-7; the match to TRBD1 covers 8 bases. The CDR3 totals 15 residues. Germline V lookup: CDR1 ENHRY, CDR2 SYGVKD. The DNA for the CDR3 is TGTGCCATCAGGGAGTCCTTGACAGGGGTGAGCGAGCAGTACTTC. Translation gives CAIRESLTGVSEQYF.

CDR3 in DNA: TGTGCCAGCAGCCCGGGGCAGGGGTACGAGCAGTACTTC. Its protein product is CASSPGQGYEQYF. The V call is TRBV7-8, the J call TRBJ2-7, with a possible D match to TRBD1 (6 bases). This CDR3 comprises 13 residues. Germline V CDR1 and CDR2: SGHVS, FQNEAQ. V was pared by 5 bases and J by 4 bases, with 12 bases between.